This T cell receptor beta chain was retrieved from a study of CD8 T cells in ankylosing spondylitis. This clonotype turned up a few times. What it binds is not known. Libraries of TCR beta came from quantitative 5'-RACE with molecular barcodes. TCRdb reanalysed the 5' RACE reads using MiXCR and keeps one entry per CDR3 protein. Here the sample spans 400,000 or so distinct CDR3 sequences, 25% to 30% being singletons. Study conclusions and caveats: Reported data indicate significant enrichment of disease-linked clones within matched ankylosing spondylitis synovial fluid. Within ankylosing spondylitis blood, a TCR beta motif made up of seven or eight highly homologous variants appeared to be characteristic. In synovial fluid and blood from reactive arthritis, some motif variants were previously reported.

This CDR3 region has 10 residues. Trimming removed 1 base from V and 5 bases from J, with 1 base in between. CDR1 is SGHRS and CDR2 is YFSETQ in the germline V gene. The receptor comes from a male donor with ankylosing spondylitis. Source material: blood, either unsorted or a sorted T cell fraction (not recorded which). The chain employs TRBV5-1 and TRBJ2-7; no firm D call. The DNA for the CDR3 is TGCGCCAGCAGCTTGCACGAGCAGTACGTC. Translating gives CASSLHEQYV.